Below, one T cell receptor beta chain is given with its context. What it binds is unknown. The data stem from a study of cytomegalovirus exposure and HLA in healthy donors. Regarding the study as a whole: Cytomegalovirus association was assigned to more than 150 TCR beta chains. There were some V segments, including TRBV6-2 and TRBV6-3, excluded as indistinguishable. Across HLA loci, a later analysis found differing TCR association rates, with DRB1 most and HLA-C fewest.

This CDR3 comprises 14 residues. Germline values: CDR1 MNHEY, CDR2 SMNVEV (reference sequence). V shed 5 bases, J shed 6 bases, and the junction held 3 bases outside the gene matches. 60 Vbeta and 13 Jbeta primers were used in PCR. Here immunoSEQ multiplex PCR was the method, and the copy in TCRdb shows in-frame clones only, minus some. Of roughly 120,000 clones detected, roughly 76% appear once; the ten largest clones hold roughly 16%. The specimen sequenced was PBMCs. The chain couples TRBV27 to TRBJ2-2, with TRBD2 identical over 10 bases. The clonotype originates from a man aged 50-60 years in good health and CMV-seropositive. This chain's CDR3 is CASSLLAGAGELFF. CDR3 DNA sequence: TGTGCCAGCAGTCTGCTAGCGGGAGCCGGGGAGCTGTTTTTT.